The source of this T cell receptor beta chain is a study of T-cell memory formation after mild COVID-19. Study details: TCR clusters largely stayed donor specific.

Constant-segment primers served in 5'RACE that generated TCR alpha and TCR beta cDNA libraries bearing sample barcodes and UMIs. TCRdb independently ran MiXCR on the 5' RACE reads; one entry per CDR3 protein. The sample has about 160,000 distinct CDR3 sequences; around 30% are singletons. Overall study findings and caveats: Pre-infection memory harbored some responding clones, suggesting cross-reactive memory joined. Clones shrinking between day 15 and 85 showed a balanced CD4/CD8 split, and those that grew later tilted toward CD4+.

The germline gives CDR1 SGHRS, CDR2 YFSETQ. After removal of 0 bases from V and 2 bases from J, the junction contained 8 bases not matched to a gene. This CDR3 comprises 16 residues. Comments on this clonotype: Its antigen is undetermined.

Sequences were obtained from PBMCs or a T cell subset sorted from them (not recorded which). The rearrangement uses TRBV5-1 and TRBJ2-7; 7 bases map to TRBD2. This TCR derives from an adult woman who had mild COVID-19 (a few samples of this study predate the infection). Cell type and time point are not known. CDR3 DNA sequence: TGCGCCAGCAGCTTGGGGTCTAGCGGACTCCCCTACGAGCAGTACTTC. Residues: CASSLGSSGLPYEQYF.